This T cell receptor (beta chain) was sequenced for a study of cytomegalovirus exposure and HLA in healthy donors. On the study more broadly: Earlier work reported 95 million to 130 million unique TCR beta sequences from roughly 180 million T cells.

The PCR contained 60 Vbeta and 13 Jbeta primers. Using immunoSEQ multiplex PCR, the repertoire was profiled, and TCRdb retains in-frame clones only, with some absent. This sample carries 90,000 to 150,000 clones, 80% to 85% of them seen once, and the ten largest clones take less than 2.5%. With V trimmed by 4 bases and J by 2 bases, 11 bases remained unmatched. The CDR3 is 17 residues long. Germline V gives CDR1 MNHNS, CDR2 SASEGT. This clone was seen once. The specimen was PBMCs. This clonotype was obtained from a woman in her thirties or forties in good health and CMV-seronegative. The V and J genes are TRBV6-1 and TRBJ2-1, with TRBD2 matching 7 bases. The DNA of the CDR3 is TGTGCCAGCAGTGGCGATTTACTAGCGCGGACCTACAATGAGCAGTTCTTC. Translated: CASSGDLLARTYNEQFF.